A selection of T cell receptor beta chains follows, all from one sample in a study of shared clonotypes between healthy human individuals. TCRdb's copy holds only in-frame clones and misses some; the assay was immunoSEQ multiplex PCR. The sample has about 640,000 clones; around 72% are singletons. Sequencing was carried out using memory CD4+ T cells sorted from blood. Receptors were obtained from a woman aged 25-40 years in good health. CDR3s include the opening cysteine and the closing phenylalanine or tryptophan. D genes are given only for firm matches. Size is omitted from some rows. Given values are once, few, many or a class for expanded clones.

-	few	TRBV2	TRBJ2-2	TGTGCCAGCAGTGCGACTGGGCACCAGAACACCGGGGAGCTGTTTTTT	CASSATGHQNTGELFF
TRBD2	once	TRBV5-1	TRBJ2-5	TGCGCCAGCCGGACAGCCCCCGTAGCGGGGGGGCAAGAGACCCAGTACTTC	CASRTAPVAGGQETQYF
TRBD2	-	TRBV7-2	TRBJ2-7	TGTGCCAGCAGCCAAACACCCCGACTAGCGGTTACCTACGAGCAGTACTTC	CASSQTPRLAVTYEQYF
TRBD2	-	TRBV19	TRBJ2-1	TGTGCCAGTAGTATAATAGCGGGATCGAATGAGCAGTTCTTC	CASSIIAGSNEQFF
-	once	TRBV7-8	TRBJ2-1	TGTGCCAGCAGCTTAGTGGGGGGCTCCTACAATGAGCAGTTCTTC	CASSLVGGSYNEQFF
TRBD1	-	TRBV2	TRBJ2-1	TGTGCCAGCAGGCAGACAGGGGGCGCGAGAAATGAGCAGTTCTTC	CASRQTGGARNEQFF
-	-	TRBV9	TRBJ1-1	TGTGCCAGCGGGGGTGTAAGCACTGAAGCTTTCTTT	CASGGVSTEAFF
-	-	TRBV9	TRBJ2-2	TGTGCCAGCAGCAAAGGGGGACTCACGAACACCGGGGAGCTGTTTTTT	CASSKGGLTNTGELFF
-	-	TRBV30	TRBJ1-5	TGTGCCTGGAGTTTTACGGGCGGCAATCAGCCCCAGCATTTT	CAWSFTGGNQPQHF
-	-	TRBV25-1	TRBJ2-5	TGTGCCAGCAGTGCCCTAGGCGAGACCCAGTACTTC	CASSALGETQYF
-	-	TRBV21-1	TRBJ1-4	TGTGCCAGCAGCCGAAGGGACAGTTCAACTAATGAAAAACTGTTTTTT	CASSRRDSSTNEKLFF
-	-	TRBV19	TRBJ1-2	TGTGCCAGTAGACTCCCAGGAGGGACAAATGGCTACACCTTC	CASRLPGGTNGYTF
TRBD1	-	TRBV4-1	TRBJ2-7	TGCGCCAGCAGCCATAGAATACAGGGACAGAAGATCTCCTACGAGCAGTACTTC	CASSHRIQGQKISYEQYF